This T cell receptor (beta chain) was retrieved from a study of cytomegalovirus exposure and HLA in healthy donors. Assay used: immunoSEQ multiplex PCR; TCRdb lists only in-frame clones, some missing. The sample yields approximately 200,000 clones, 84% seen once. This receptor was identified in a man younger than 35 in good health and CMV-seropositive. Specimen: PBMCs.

CDR3 region: CSASVYGTIYF. DNA for the CDR3: TGCAGTGCATCGGTTTATGGCACCATATATTTT. The V gene is TRBV20-1, the J gene TRBJ1-3; no firm D call. V lost 6 bases and J lost 9, with 12 bases in between. Per germline, CDR1 DFQATT and CDR2 SNEGSKA (reference sequence). CDR3 length: 11 residues.